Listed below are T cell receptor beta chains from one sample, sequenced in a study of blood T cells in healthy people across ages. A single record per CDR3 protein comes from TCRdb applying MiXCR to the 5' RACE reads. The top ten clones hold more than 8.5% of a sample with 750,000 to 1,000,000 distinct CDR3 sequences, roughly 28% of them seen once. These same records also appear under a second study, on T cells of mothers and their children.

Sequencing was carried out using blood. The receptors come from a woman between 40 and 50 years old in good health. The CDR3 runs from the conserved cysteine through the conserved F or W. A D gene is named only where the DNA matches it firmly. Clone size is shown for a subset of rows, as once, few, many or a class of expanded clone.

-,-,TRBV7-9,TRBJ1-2,TGTGCCAGCAGCTTATTAGAGGAGGGTGGCTACACCTTC,CASSLLEEGGYTF
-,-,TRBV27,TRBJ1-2,TGTGCTAGCAGTCCCGCGCTCGCTGGGACTGGCTACACCTTC,CASSPALAGTGYTF
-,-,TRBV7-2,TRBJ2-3,TGTGTCGGCAGCTTATACACAGATACGCAGTATTTT,CVGSLYTDTQYF
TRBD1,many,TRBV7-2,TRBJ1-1,TGTGCCAGCAGCTGGGGACAGACGAACACTGAAGCTTTCTTT,CASSWGQTNTEAFF
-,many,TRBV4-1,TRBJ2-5,TGCGCCAGCAGCCAAGAATGGGGCGGGGTAAAAGAGACCCAGTACTTC,CASSQEWGGVKETQYF
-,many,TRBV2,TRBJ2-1,TGTGCCAGCAGAGACCCAGGGGGGGCGAGGTCCTACAATGAGCAGTTCTTC,CASRDPGGARSYNEQFF
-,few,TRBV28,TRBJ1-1,TGTGCCAGCAGTTTATCGGCCACTGAAGCTTTCTTT,CASSLSATEAFF
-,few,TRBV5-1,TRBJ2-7,TGCGCCAGCAGCTTGGTTGGGTTCCACGAGCAGTACTTC,CASSLVGFHEQYF
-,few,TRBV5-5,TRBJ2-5,TGTGCCAGCAGCTCCGGCTCGCGGGAGACCCAGTACTTC,CASSSGSRETQYF
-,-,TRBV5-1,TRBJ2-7,TGCGCCAGCAGCCCCTGGGGGGTTTACGAGCAGTACTTC,CASSPWGVYEQYF
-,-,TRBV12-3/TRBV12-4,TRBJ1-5,TGTGCCAGCAGTTTTCGGAGGGACGGTCAGCCCCAGCATTTT,CASSFRRDGQPQHF
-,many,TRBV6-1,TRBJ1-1,TGTGCCAGCAGTGAATTGTCAGGACTTGAAGCTTTCTTT,CASSELSGLEAFF
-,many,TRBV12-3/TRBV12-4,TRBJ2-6,TGTGCCAGCAGTTCGTGGACGGATTACTCTGGGGCCAACGTCCTGACTTTC,CASSSWTDYSGANVLTF
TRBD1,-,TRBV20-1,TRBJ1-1,TGCAGTGCTAGGGCAGGGGGCGCGGGCACTGAAGCTTTCTTT,CSARAGGAGTEAFF
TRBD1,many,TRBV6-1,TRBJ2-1,TGTGCCAGCAGCCCGGACAGGGGGCACAATGAGCAGTTCTTC,CASSPDRGHNEQFF
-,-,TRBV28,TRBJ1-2,TGTGCCAGCAGTTTAGTCGTCGGTACGGGGAGCTATGGCTACACCTTC,CASSLVVGTGSYGYTF
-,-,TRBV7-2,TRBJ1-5,TGTGCCAGCAGCTTATTTGGACAGAACAATCAGCCCCAGCATTTT,CASSLFGQNNQPQHF
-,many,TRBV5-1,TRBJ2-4,TGCGCCAGCAGCTTGGAACCTGTCAAAAACATTCAGTACTTC,CASSLEPVKNIQYF
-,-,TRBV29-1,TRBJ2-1,TGCAGCGTATCTACAGGGTACGAGCAGTTCTTC,CSVSTGYEQFF
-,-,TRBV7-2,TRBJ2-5,TGTGCCAGCAGTTTAACTGAGTACCAAGAGACCCAGTACTTC,CASSLTEYQETQYF
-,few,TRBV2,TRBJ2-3,TGTGCCAACCGGCGGGACACCGGCACAGATACGCAGTATTTT,CANRRDTGTDTQYF
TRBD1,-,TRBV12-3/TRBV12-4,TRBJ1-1,TGTGCCAGCAGTCCTACTTTCAGGGGGAGAACTGAAGCTTTCTTT,CASSPTFRGRTEAFF
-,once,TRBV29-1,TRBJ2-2,TGCAGCGTTGTATTCGACACCGGGGAGCTGTTTTTT,CSVVFDTGELFF
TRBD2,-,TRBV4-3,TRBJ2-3,TGCGCCAGCAGCCAATCAATAGCGGGGGGAATCACAGATACGCAGTATTTT,CASSQSIAGGITDTQYF
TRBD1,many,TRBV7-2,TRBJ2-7,TGTGCCAGCAGCTTATACCGGACAGGGAGCGAGCAGTACTTC,CASSLYRTGSEQYF
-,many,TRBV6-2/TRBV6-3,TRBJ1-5,TGTGCCAGCAGAGACAGGTTAGGGCAGCCCCAGCATTTT,CASRDRLGQPQHF
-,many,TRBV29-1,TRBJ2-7,TGCAGCGTTGTCCGTGGTCGGAGCGAGCAGTACTTC,CSVVRGRSEQYF